This T cell receptor (beta chain) stems from a study of blood T cell repertoires in COVID-19. At the level of the study: The United States, Italy and Spain were the sources of the acute and convalescent COVID-19 samples.

CDR1 and CDR2 from the germline V gene are LNHDA and SQIVND (reference sequence). Trimming removed 3 bases from V and 8 bases from J, with 7 bases in between. This CDR3 is 11 amino acids long. A Seattle source enrolled patients during active infection and followed them longitudinally. This table comes from immunoSEQ multiplex PCR, and its TCRdb copy is limited to in-frame clones, with some not included. This table has fewer than 400,000 clones, roughly 90% appearing once. Material: peripheral blood. This sequence was found in a woman aged 25 to 39 with COVID-19, enrolled during active disease. The chain links TRBV19 to TRBJ1-1; D is undetermined. CDR3 residues: CASSISGEAFF. The CDR3 bases are TGTGCCAGTAGTATCAGCGGAGAAGCTTTCTTT.